These 6 T cell receptor beta chains share one sample of origin, sequenced in a study of cytomegalovirus exposure and HLA in healthy donors. The PCR employed 60 Vbeta primers together with 13 Jbeta primers. Profiling relied on immunoSEQ multiplex PCR, and the TCRdb table lists in-frame clones only, not all of them. Among fewer than 250,000 clones listed, 70% to 90% were seen once. The sequenced material came from PBMCs. These receptors all come from a human donor in good health.

This clone occurred once. The chain links TRBV28 to TRBJ1-2; 7 nucleotides align to TRBD1. Germline V gene sequence: CDR1 MDHEN, CDR2 SYDVKM. CDR3 length: 14 amino acids. V lost 5 bases, J lost 4 bases, and 7 bases stayed unmatched. CDR3 DNA sequence: TGTGCCAGCAGTCCACAGGGGTCTGGCTATGGCTACACCTTC. This sequence encodes CASSPQGSGYGYTF.

This chain's CDR3 is CASSGTTRPGELFF. CDR3 nucleotide sequence: TGTGCCAGCAGCGGGACGACTAGACCCGGGGAGCTGTTTTTT. The chain joins TRBV7-9 to TRBJ2-2; maybe TRBD2 (6 bases). Trimming shortened V by 5 bases and J by 6 bases, and 13 bases separated the two germline ends. CDR3 size: 14 residues. Germline V gives CDR1 SEHNR, CDR2 FQNEAQ (reference sequence). The entire variable domain, with the rest obtained from reference TRBV7-9 and TRBJ2-2, is as follows: DTGVSQNPRHKITKRGQNVTFRCDPISEHNRLYWYRQTLGQGPEFLTYFQNEAQLEKSRLLSDRFSAERPKGSFSTLEIQRTEQGDSAMYLCASSGTTRPGELFFGEGSRLTVL.

This chain connects TRBV6-5 to TRBJ2-3, with D tentatively TRBD2 (5 bases). The germline CDR1 and CDR2 sequences are MNHEY and SVGAGI. The V end lost 2 bases, the J end lost 2 bases, and 14 bases lay between the germline ends. The CDR3 runs 16 residues. This chain's CDR3 is CASSYGLARNTDTQYF. In DNA, the CDR3 is TGTGCCAGCAGTTACGGCTTAGCGAGAAACACAGATACGCAGTATTTT.

The chain employs TRBV7-3 and TRBJ2-5, with a weak D call TRBD2 (5 bases). Deletions cut 2 bases from V and 3 bases from J, with 10 bases between. Germline V gene lookup returns CDR1 SGHTA and CDR2 FQGTGA. The CDR3 is 14 amino acids. Here the CDR3 reads CASSLRGAEETQYF. DNA of the CDR3: TGTGCCAGCAGCTTACGGGGTGCGGAAGAGACCCAGTACTTC.

The chain is built from TRBV29-1 and TRBJ2-1; perhaps TRBD1 as D (5 bases). CDR3 length: 14 amino acids. Germline assignment: CDR1 SQVTM and CDR2 ANQGSEA. Trimming pared 6 bases from V and 0 bases from J, leaving 12 bases between. The CDR3 coding sequence is TGCAGCGTCTCCAGGGCCAGCTCCTACAATGAGCAGTTCTTC. It encodes CSVSRASSYNEQFF.

This chain joins TRBV28 and TRBJ2-7, with D possibly TRBD2 on 5 matching bases. The CDR3 totals 15 residues. The germline CDR1 and CDR2 sequences are MDHEN and SYDVKM. Trimming pared 6 bases from V and 2 bases from J, leaving 17 bases between. The CDR3 reads CASSSGSGNTYEQYF. The CDR3 region has the DNA TGTGCCAGCAGCTCGGGCTCCGGGAATACCTACGAGCAGTACTTC.